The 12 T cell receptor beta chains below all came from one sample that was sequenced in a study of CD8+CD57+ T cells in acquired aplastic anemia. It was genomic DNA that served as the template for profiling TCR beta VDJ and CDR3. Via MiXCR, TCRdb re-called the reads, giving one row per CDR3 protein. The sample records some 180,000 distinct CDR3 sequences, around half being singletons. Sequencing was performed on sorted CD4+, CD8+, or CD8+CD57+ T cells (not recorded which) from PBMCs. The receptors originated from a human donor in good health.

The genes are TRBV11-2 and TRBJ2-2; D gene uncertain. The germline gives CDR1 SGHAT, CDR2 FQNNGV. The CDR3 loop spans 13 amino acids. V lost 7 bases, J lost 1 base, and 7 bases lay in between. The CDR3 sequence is CASIEVNTGELFF. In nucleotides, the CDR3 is TGTGCCAGCATAGAGGTGAACACCGGGGAGCTGTTTTTT. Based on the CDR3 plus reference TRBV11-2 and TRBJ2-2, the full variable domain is EAGVAQSPRYKIIEKRQSVAFWCNPISGHATLYWYQQILGQGPKLLIQFQNNGVVDDSQLPKDRFSAERLKGVDSTLKIQPAKLEDSAVYLCASIEVNTGELFFGEGSRLTVL.

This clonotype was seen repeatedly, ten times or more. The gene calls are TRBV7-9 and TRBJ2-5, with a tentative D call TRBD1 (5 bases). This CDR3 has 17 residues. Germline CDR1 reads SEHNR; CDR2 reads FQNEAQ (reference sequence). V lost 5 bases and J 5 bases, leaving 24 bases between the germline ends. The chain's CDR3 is CASSPLQGSRWWETQYF. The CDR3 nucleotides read TGTGCCAGCAGCCCACTCCAGGGCAGTCGGTGGTGGGAGACCCAGTACTTC.

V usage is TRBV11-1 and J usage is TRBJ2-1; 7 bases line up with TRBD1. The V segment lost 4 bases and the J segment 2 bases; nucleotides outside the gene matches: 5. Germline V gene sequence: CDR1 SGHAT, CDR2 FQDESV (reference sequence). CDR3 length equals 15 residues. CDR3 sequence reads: CASSSTGDTYNEQFF. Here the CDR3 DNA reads TGTGCCAGCAGCTCTACAGGGGACACCTACAATGAGCAGTTCTTC.

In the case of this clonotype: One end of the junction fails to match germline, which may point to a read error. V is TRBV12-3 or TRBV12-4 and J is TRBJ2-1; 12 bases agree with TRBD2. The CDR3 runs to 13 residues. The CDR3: CASSRTSGNEQFF. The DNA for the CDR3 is TGTGCCAGCAGCCGGACTAGCGGGAATGAACAGTTCTTC.

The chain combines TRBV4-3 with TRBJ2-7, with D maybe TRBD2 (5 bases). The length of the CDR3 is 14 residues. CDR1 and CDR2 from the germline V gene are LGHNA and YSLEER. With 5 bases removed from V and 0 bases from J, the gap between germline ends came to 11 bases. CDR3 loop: CASSSGRGSYEQYF. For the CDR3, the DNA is TGCGCCAGCAGCTCAGGTCGGGGCTCCTACGAGCAGTACTTC.

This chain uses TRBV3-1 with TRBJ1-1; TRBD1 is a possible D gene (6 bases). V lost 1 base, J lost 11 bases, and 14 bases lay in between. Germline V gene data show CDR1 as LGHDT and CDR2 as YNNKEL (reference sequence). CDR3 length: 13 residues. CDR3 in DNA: TGTGCCAGCAGCCAAGGTACAGGGCGCGGGGCTTTCTTT. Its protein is CASSQGTGRGAFF. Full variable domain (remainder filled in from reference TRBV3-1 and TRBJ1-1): DTAVSQTPKYLVTQMGNDKSIKCEQNLGHDTMYWYKQDSKKFLKIMFSYNNKELIINETVPNRFSPKSPDKAHLNLHINSLELGDSAVYFCASSQGTGRGAFFGQGTRLTVV.

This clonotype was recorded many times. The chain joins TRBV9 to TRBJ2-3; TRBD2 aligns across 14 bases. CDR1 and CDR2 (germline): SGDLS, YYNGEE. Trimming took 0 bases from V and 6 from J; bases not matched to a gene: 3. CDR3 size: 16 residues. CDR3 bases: TGTGCCAGCAGCGTAGGACTAGCGGGAGGGCTGGATACGCAGTATTTT. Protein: CASSVGLAGGLDTQYF.

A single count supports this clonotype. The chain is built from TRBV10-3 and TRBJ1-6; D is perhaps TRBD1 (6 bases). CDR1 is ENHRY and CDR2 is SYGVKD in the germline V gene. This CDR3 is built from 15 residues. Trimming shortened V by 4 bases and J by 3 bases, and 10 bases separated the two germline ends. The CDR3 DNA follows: TGTGCCATCAGTGTTGGAGGGGGCTATAATTCACCCCTCCACTTT. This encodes CAISVGGGYNSPLHF.

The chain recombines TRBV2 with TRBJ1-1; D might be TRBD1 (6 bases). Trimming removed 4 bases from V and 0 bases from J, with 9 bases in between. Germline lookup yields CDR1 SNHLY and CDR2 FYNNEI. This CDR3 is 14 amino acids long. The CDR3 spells CASSVQGLNTEAFF. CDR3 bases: TGTGCCAGCAGTGTACAGGGCCTGAACACTGAAGCTTTCTTT.

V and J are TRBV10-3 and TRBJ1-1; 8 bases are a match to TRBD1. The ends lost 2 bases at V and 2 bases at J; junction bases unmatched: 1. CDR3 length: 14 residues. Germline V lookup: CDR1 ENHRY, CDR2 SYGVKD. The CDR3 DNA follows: TGTGCCATCAGTGAGGGACAGGGAAACACTGAAGCTTTCTTT. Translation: CAISEGQGNTEAFF.

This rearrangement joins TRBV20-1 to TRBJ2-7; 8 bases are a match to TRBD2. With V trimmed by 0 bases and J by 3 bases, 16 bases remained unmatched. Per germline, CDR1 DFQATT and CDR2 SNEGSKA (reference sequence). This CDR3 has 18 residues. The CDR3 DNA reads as TGCAGTGCTAGAGACCCGACTAGCGCCGACGGGGATCTCTACGAGCAGTACTTC. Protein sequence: CSARDPTSADGDLYEQYF.

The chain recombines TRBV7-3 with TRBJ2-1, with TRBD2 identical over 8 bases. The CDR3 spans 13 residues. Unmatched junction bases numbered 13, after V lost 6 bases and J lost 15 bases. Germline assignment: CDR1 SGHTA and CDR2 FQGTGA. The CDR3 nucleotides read TGTGCCAGCAGTGGTCGTGGAGCGGGAGCGTTGTTCTTC. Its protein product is CASSGRGAGALFF.